Given below is one T cell receptor (beta chain) in context. The data were obtained in a study of blood T cell repertoires in COVID-19. Study-level information: Italy, Spain and the United States were the sources of the convalescent and acute COVID-19 samples.

Original methodology: Estimates of nucleated cell counts were drawn from the amplification of reference gene primers. Profiling relied on immunoSEQ multiplex PCR, and the TCRdb table lists in-frame clones only, not all of them. That table gives V, J and clone size, and the DNA gave D and trimming. The data show some 45,000 clones, 76% seen once. Sequencing input: peripheral blood. The TCR originated in a man aged 65-85 years with active or convalescent COVID-19.

CDR3 nucleotides: TGTGCCAGCAGCTTCTATACAGGCCAAATCGGCGAGCAGTACTTC. Its translation: CASSFYTGQIGEQYF. The chain employs TRBV5-5 and TRBJ2-7; perhaps TRBD1 as D (5 bases). This CDR3 comprises 15 residues. Between the trimmed V and J ends, which lost 2 bases and 6 bases, there was a span of 18 bases. The germline V gene has CDR1 SGHKS and CDR2 YYEKEE (reference sequence).